This T cell receptor (beta chain) was captured by sequencing in a study of cytotoxic CD8 clonotypes in ibrutinib-treated CLL. In the study overall: After a median of almost 70 months, some 15 patients stayed remitted and 12 progressed; responses had been partial in around 25 and complete in 2. Following a median roughly 12 months of treatment, with a range of 6 to 36, response samples were taken. When averaged across all of the samples, the counts came to some 250,000 productive templates and 94,082 productive rearrangements.

Notes on the study in general: Baseline-level clonality went beyond age-matched healthy donors and moved in step with circulating CD8+ T-cell counts.

As concerns this clone: The antigen remains undetermined.

Some clones are missing from TCRdb's copy, which holds only in-frame ones; the method was immunoSEQ multiplex PCR. The sample has about 85,000 clones; roughly three quarters are singletons. The source of this sequence is a human donor with chronic lymphocytic leukemia. Sequences were derived from PBMCs, sampled after 12 months of ibrutinib treatment.

This chain's CDR3 is CAISDTHLSSGNTIYF. The CDR3 DNA sequence: TGTGCCATCAGTGACACCCACTTGAGCTCTGGAAACACCATATATTTT. This chain connects TRBV10-3 to TRBJ1-3; D gene ambiguous. Germline CDR1 reads ENHRY; CDR2 reads SYGVKD. The CDR3 spans 16 residues. V lost 3 bases and J 0 bases, leaving 12 bases between the germline ends.